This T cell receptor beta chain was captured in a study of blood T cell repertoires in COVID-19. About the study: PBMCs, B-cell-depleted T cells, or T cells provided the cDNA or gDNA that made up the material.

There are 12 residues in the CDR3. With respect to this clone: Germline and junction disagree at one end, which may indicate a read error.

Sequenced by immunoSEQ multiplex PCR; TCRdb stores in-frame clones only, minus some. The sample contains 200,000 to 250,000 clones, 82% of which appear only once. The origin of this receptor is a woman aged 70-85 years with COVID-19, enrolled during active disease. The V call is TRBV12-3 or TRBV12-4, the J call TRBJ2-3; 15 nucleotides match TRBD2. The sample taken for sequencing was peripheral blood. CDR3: CASSLGTSGRNF. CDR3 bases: TGTGCCAGCAGTTTGGGGACTAGCGGGAGGAATTTT.